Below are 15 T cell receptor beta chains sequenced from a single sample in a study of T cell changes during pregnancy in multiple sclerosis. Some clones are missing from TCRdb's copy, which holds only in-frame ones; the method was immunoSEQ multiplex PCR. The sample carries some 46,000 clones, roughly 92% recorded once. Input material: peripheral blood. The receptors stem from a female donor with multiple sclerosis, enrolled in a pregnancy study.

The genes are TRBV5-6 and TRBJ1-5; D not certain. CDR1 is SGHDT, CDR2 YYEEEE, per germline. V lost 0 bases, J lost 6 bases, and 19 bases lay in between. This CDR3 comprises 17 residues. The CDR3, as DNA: TGTGCCAGCAGCTTGGGGCCGGGTGGCTTTTCAGGTCAGCCCCAGCATTTT. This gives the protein CASSLGPGGFSGQPQHF. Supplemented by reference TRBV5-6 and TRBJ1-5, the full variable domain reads DAGVTQSPTHLIKTRGQQVTLRCSPKSGHDTVSWYQQALGQGPQFIFQYYEEEERQRGNFPDRFSGHQFPNYSSELNVNALLLGDSALYLCASSLGPGGFSGQPQHFGDGTRLSIL.

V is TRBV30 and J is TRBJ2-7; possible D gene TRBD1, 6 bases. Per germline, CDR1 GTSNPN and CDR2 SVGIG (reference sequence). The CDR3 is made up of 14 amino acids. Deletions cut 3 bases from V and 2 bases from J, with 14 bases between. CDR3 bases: TGTGCCTGGAGACCCAGGGGCTCCCCCTACGAGCAGTACTTC. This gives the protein CAWRPRGSPYEQYF.

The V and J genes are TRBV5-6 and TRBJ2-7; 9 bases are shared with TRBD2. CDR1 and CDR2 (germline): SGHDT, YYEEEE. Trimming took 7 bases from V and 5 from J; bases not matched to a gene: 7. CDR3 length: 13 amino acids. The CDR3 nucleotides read TGTGCCAGCCGCGTAGCGGGAGTGGACGAGCAGTACTTC. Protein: CASRVAGVDEQYF.

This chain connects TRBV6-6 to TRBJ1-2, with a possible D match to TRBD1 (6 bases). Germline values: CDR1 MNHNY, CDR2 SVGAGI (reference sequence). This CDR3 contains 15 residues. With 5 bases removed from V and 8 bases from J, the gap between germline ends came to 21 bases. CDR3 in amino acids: CASSEAGTQIWGYTF. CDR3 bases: TGTGCCAGCAGTGAGGCGGGGACACAGATCTGGGGCTACACCTTC.

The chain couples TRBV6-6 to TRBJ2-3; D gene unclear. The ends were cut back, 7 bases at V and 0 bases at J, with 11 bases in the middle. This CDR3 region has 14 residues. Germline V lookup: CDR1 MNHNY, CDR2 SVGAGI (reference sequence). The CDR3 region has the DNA TGTGCCAGCACCCCGAGGTCTAGCACAGATACGCAGTATTTT. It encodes CASTPRSSTDTQYF.

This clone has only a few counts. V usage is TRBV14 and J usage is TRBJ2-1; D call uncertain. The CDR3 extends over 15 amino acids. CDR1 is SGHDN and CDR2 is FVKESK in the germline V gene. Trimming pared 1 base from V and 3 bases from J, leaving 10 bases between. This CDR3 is CASSQGNWDYNEQFF. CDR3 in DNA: TGTGCCAGCAGCCAAGGAAACTGGGACTACAATGAGCAGTTCTTC.

The CDR3 here is CASSDTLRTAAYEQYF. CDR3 DNA sequence: TGTGCCAGCAGTGACACATTGCGGACCGCCGCCTACGAGCAGTACTTC. The chain couples TRBV6-4 to TRBJ2-7; D gene unclear. Looked up from germline, CDR1 is MRHNA and CDR2 is SNTAGT. V lost 2 bases, J lost 2 bases, and 16 bases lay in between. There are 16 residues in the CDR3.

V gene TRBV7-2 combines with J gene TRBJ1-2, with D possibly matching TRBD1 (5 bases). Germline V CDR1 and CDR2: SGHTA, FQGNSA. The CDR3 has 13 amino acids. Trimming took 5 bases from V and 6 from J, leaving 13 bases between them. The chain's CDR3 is CASSPTRGDGYTF. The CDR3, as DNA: TGTGCCAGCAGCCCAACAAGGGGTGATGGCTACACCTTC.

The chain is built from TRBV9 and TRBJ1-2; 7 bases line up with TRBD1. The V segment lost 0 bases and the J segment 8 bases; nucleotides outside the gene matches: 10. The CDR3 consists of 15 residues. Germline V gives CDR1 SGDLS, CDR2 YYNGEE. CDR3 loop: CASSVGRQGLRGYTF. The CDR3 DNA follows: TGTGCCAGCAGCGTAGGAAGACAGGGTCTAAGGGGCTACACCTTC.

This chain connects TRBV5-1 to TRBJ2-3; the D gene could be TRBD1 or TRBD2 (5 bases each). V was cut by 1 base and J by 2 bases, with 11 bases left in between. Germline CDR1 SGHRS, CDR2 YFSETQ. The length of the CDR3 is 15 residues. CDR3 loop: CASSLFRDPTDTQYF. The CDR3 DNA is TGCGCCAGCAGCTTGTTTCGGGACCCCACAGATACGCAGTATTTT.

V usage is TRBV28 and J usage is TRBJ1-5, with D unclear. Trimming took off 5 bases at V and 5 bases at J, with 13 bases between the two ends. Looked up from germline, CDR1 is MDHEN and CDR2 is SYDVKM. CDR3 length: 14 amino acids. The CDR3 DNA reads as TGTGCCAGCAGTGTACCCTATCGCGATCAGCCCCAGCATTTT. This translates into CASSVPYRDQPQHF. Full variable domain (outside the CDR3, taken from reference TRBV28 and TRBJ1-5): DVKVTQSSRYLVKRTGEKVFLECVQDMDHENMFWYRQDPGLGLRLIYFSYDVKMKEKGDIPEGYSVSREKKERFSLILESASTNQTSMYLCASSVPYRDQPQHFGDGTRLSIL.

The CDR3, as DNA: TGTGCCAGCAGCCAAGGAGGAGGAGCCGGGGAGCTGTTTTTT. Its protein product is CASSQGGGAGELFF. The chain recombines TRBV4-2 with TRBJ2-2; a weak D match, TRBD2 (5 bases). This CDR3 is 14 amino acids long. The germline V and J ends were trimmed by 1 base and 6 bases, with 9 bases remaining between them. CDR1 and CDR2 from the germline V gene are LGHNA and YNFKEQ.

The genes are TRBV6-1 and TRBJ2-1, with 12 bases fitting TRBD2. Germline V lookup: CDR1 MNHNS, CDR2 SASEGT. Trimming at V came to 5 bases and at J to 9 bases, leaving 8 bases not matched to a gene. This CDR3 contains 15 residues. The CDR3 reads CASSPRTSGMGEQFF. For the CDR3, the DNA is TGTGCCAGCAGTCCCCGGACTAGCGGGATGGGTGAGCAGTTCTTC.

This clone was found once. CDR3 loop: CAISDQGLGYTF. CDR3 nucleotide sequence: TGTGCCATCAGTGACCAGGGGTTGGGCTACACCTTC. The chain uses TRBV10-3 and TRBJ1-2, with D perhaps matching TRBD1 (6 bases). V was shortened by 3 bases and J by 8 bases, with 10 bases between the two germline ends. The CDR3 length is 12 residues. Germline V gene data show CDR1 as ENHRY and CDR2 as SYGVKD.

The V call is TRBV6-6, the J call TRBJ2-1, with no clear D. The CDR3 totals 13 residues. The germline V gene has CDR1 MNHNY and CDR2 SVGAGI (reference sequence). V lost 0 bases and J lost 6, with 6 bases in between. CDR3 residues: CASSYSIGNEQFF. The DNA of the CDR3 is TGTGCCAGCAGTTACTCGATTGGCAATGAGCAGTTCTTC.